The rows below give T cell receptor beta chains drawn from one sample of a study of blood T cell repertoires in COVID-19. Assay used: immunoSEQ multiplex PCR; TCRdb lists only in-frame clones, some missing. This table has 540,000 or so clones, about 88% appearing once. Sequencing used peripheral blood. These receptors all stem from a woman aged 50 to 60 with COVID-19, enrolled during active disease. Each CDR3 is given with its conserved first and last residue. The D gene is left open where the match is weak. Clone size is shown for a subset of rows, as once, few, many or a class of expanded clone.

TRBV5-5	.	TRBJ2-1	11	.	TGTGCCAGCAGCGTAGGGGGATTCAGGATCTTC	CASSVGGFRIF
TRBV24-1	.	TRBJ1-1	12	.	TGTGCCACCAGTGATATTGTCGGTGAAGCTTTCTTT	CATSDIVGEAFF
TRBV5-6	.	TRBJ1-2	15	.	TGTGCCAGCAGCTGGGGGAGGGTGAGGGCCTATGGCTACACCTTC	CASSWGRVRAYGYTF
TRBV7-9	.	TRBJ1-6	15	.	TGTGCCAGCAGCTCAAACAGGGTTCATAATTCACCCCTCCACTTT	CASSSNRVHNSPLHF
TRBV30	.	TRBJ1-2	13	.	TGTGCCTGGAGTGGGGGCAGTAGCTATGGCTACACCTTC	CAWSGGSSYGYTF
TRBV11-2	.	TRBJ2-3	14	TRBD2	TGTGCCAGCAGCCTAGTACTAGCGGCAGATACGCAGTATTTT	CASSLVLAADTQYF
TRBV3-1/TRBV3-2	.	TRBJ2-7	15	.	TGTGCCAGCAGCCCGACCAGAGGGGGGGCCGAGGAGCAGTACTTC	CASSPTRGGAEEQYF
TRBV27	.	TRBJ1-1	16	.	TGTGCCAGCAGTCCGCATCCCGGGACTGGAACCGTGAGAGCTTTCTTT	CASSPHPGTGTVRAFF
TRBV4-1	.	TRBJ2-6	17	TRBD1	TGCGCCAGCAGCCGCCTCCTACAGGGGGCTGGGGCCAACGTCCTGACTTTC	CASSRLLQGAGANVLTF
TRBV15	.	TRBJ2-3	16	TRBD2	TGTGCCACCAGCCGGGGGGACGGCGCTGGGGCAGATACGCAGTATTTT	CATSRGDGAGADTQYF
TRBV27	.	TRBJ1-2	13	.	TGTGCCAGCAGCCCAAGCCGGGGGGGCGGCTACACCTTC	CASSPSRGGGYTF
TRBV29-1	.	TRBJ1-2	14	.	TGCAGCTCCCGGACCCCGGAGGCCAACTATGGCTACACCTTC	CSSRTPEANYGYTF
TRBV7-6	.	TRBJ1-4	15	.	TGTGCCAGCAGCTTAGACGGGGGAGGCAGTGAAAAACTGTTTTTT	CASSLDGGGSEKLFF
TRBV10-3	.	TRBJ1-3	14	.	TGTGCCATCAGTGACTCGAGCTCTGGAAACACCATATATTTT	CAISDSSSGNTIYF
TRBV2	.	TRBJ2-3	15	TRBD1	TGTGCCAGCCCCCAGGGACAGGGAGAGACAGATACGCAGTATTTT	CASPQGQGETDTQYF
TRBV5-6	.	TRBJ1-5	16	TRBD1	TGTGCCAGCAGCTCGATAATGGGACAGGGAAATCAGCCCCAGCATTTT	CASSSIMGQGNQPQHF
TRBV18	.	TRBJ2-7	15	TRBD1	TGTGCCAGCTCACCCGGGACAGGGGGCACCTACGAGCAGTACTTC	CASSPGTGGTYEQYF
TRBV6-5	.	TRBJ2-1	14	.	TGTGCCAGCGGAACCTGGACAGTAAGGAATGAGCAGTTCTTC	CASGTWTVRNEQFF
TRBV2	.	TRBJ1-1	15	.	TGTGCCAGCAGTGAAGCGCAGGCAGGGCGTGGTGAAGCTTTCTTT	CASSEAQAGRGEAFF
TRBV19	.	TRBJ1-6	15	TRBD1	TGTGCCAGTACTGCCGGCGGGCAGGGGGAACAGCCCCTCCACTTT	CASTAGGQGEQPLHF
TRBV7-3	once	TRBJ1-1	15	TRBD1	TGTGCCAGCAGCCCAGCGAGGGGGCGAGGCACTGAAGCTTTCTTT	CASSPARGRGTEAFF
TRBV11-2	.	TRBJ2-7	15	.	TGTGCCAGCAGCCCGTCGCGGGGGCCCACCTACGAGCAGTACTTC	CASSPSRGPTYEQYF
TRBV6-5	.	TRBJ1-1	13	.	TGTGCCAGCGGGTCTTTTCAGGACACTGAAGCTTTCTTT	CASGSFQDTEAFF
TRBV27	.	TRBJ1-1	15	.	TGTGCCAGCAGTTTCGGTACAGGTGGGCTCACTGAAGCTTTCTTT	CASSFGTGGLTEAFF
TRBV29-1	.	TRBJ1-1	15	TRBD1	TGCAGCGTTGAAGGGGGACAGGGCCAGAGCACTGAAGCTTTCTTT	CSVEGGQGQSTEAFF
TRBV18	once	TRBJ1-3	16	.	TGTGCCAGCTCGCATCGTCAGGGGCGGGTTGGAAACACCATATATTTT	CASSHRQGRVGNTIYF
TRBV6-5	.	TRBJ2-1	12	TRBD2	TGTGCCAGCAGTTACACGGGGGGGCTACAGTTCTTC	CASSYTGGLQFF
TRBV5-6	.	TRBJ1-5	17	.	TGTGCCAGCAGCTTGTCAGTACAGGGACCCTATAATCAGCCCCAGCATTTT	CASSLSVQGPYNQPQHF
TRBV9	.	TRBJ2-7	13	TRBD1	TGTGCCAGCAGCTCAGGGGGAGAGCACGAGCAGTACTTC	CASSSGGEHEQYF
TRBV29-1	.	TRBJ1-1	14	.	TGCAGCGTGGCAGGGGTTTACATGAACACTGGAGCTTTCTTT	CSVAGVYMNTGAFF
TRBV27	.	TRBJ2-1	14	.	TGTGCCAGCAAGAGTTGGACAGTTTACAATGAGCAGTTCTTC	CASKSWTVYNEQFF
TRBV30	.	TRBJ1-4	15	.	TGTGCCTGGAGTGCCATGCAGGGGTCGGCTGAAAAACTGTTTTTT	CAWSAMQGSAEKLFF
TRBV4-1	.	TRBJ1-3	15	.	TGCGCCAGCAGCCAACCAGGGGCAAAAACTAACACCATATATTTT	CASSQPGAKTNTIYF
TRBV30	.	TRBJ1-5	17	TRBD1	TGTGCCTGGAGTGTACAGGGGGTACGTAGTTTCAATCAGCCCCAGCATTTT	CAWSVQGVRSFNQPQHF
TRBV7-9	.	TRBJ2-1	16	TRBD2	TGTGCCAGCAGCTTCCGGCGGGGGGGCCGTCTGAATGAGCAGTTCTTC	CASSFRRGGRLNEQFF
TRBV6-1	.	TRBJ1-5	16	.	TGTGCCAGCAGTGCCTCCGGGACGGGGGTGGATCAGCCCCAGCATTTT	CASSASGTGVDQPQHF
TRBV7-2	.	TRBJ1-5	14	TRBD1	TGTGCCAGCAGCTGGAGGACAGGGGATCAGCCCCAGCATTTT	CASSWRTGDQPQHF
TRBV9	.	TRBJ1-3	15	TRBD1	TGTGCCAGCAGCGCCCACCGGACAGGGGGAGACACCATATATTTT	CASSAHRTGGDTIYF
TRBV5-1	.	TRBJ2-1	15	TRBD1	TGCGCCAGCAGCCCCTCATTGGACAGGCGCAATGAGCAGTTCTTC	CASSPSLDRRNEQFF
TRBV3-1/TRBV3-2	.	TRBJ2-1	18	TRBD2	TGTGCCAGCAGCCGTACTAGCGGGGCCCTTACCTCCTACAATGAGCAGTTCTTC	CASSRTSGALTSYNEQFF
TRBV9	.	TRBJ1-1	14	.	TGTGCCAGCAGCGTAGGAGGGGGAAGCACTGAAGCTTTCTTT	CASSVGGGSTEAFF
TRBV9	.	TRBJ2-1	16	TRBD2	TGTGCCAGCAGCTCCCGAGTGGGCGGGGGGGACAATGAGCAGTTCTTC	CASSSRVGGGDNEQFF
TRBV5-4	.	TRBJ2-2	17	TRBD1	TGTGCCAGCAGCCCGCTAGGGACAGGGGGCGCAGGGGGGGAGCTGTTTTTT	CASSPLGTGGAGGELFF
TRBV5-4	.	TRBJ2-2	14	TRBD1	TGTGCCAGCAGCCAATACAGGGGCGGCGGGGAGCTGTTTTTT	CASSQYRGGGELFF
TRBV3-1/TRBV3-2	.	TRBJ1-4	13	.	TGTGCCAGCAGCCCCGGGAGTAATGAAAAACTGTTTTTT	CASSPGSNEKLFF
TRBV4-2	.	TRBJ2-5	16	TRBD2	TGTGCCAGCAGCCAACTTAGCGGGGGAGGCCTTGAGACCCAGTACTTC	CASSQLSGGGLETQYF
TRBV6-5	.	TRBJ1-1	12	.	TGTGCCAGCAGGACAGTGAACACTGAAGCTTTCTTT	CASRTVNTEAFF
TRBV28	once	TRBJ2-6	16	TRBD1	TGTGCCAGCAGTTTCACAGGGGGCGAGGGGGCCAACGTCCTGACTTTC	CASSFTGGEGANVLTF
TRBV5-4	.	TRBJ2-3	17	TRBD2	TGTGCCAGCAGCTCTTTTGGCGGGGGGGCCGGGGCAGATACGCAGTATTTT	CASSSFGGGAGADTQYF
TRBV5-4	.	TRBJ2-6	14	.	TGTGCCAGCATCTCACAGGGAGGGGCCAACGTCCTGACTTTC	CASISQGGANVLTF
TRBV5-1	.	TRBJ2-7	15	TRBD1	TGCGCCACCAGCTTCGACCCACCGGGACAGGGGATTCAGTACTTC	CATSFDPPGQGIQYF
TRBV19	.	TRBJ1-5	15	TRBD1	TGTGCCAGTAGAACAGGGGTCCGAAGCAATCAGCCCCAGCATTTT	CASRTGVRSNQPQHF
TRBV20-1	.	TRBJ2-1	11	.	TGCAGTGCTAGATCCAGCAATGAGCAGTTCTTC	CSARSSNEQFF
TRBV7-2	.	TRBJ1-2	16	.	TGTGCCAGCAGCCTCACGGCCCCACCGGCGGACTATGGCTACACCTTC	CASSLTAPPADYGYTF
TRBV27	.	TRBJ1-2	15	.	TGTGCCAGCACCGAAACTCGAGGCGCGAAAGATGGCTACACCTTC	CASTETRGAKDGYTF
TRBV19	once	TRBJ1-2	13	TRBD1	TGTGCCAGTAGAGGACAGGATCAATATGGCTACACCTTC	CASRGQDQYGYTF
TRBV5-8	.	TRBJ1-5	14	TRBD1	TGTGCCAGCAGCTTGAGAGGGGGCGGCCAGCCCCAGCATTTT	CASSLRGGGQPQHF